This T cell receptor beta chain was captured by sequencing in a study of blood T cell repertoires in COVID-19. Study-level information: COVID-19 samples, acute and convalescent, were from the United States, Italy and Spain. PBMCs, B-cell-depleted T cells, or T cells provided the cDNA or gDNA that made up the material.

From germline, CDR1 is LGHNA and CDR2 YNFKEQ. The junction had 6 bases not matched to a gene; V was cut back by 5 bases and J by 8 bases. The CDR3 extends over 15 amino acids. In assigning cohorts, the study relied on participant-reported clinical history. Original processing methods: The assay estimated nucleated cells by amplifying reference gene primers. Sequenced by immunoSEQ multiplex PCR; TCRdb stores in-frame clones only, minus some. V and J calls and clone size are copied from that table; D and trimming were computed from the DNA. Found here are 150,000 to 200,000 clones, approximately 82% of them singletons; the top ten hold around 5.2%.

The V gene is TRBV4-2, the J gene TRBJ2-1, with TRBD2 matching 13 bases. The sample was PBMCs or T cells enriched from blood (not recorded which). This sequence originates from a woman aged 55-70 years with acute COVID-19. The CDR3 nucleotides are TGTGCCAGCAGCTCGACTAGCGGGAGGTCCGATGAGCAGTTCTTC. It translates to CASSSTSGRSDEQFF.